This is a list of T cell receptor beta chains from one sample in a study of somatic mutations in cytotoxic T cells in rheumatoid arthritis. Some clones are missing from TCRdb's copy, which holds only in-frame ones; the method was immunoSEQ multiplex PCR. The sample lists 15,000 to 20,000 clones; about 68% were seen once. Sequencing used CD8+ T cells sorted from blood. The receptors originated from a man in his sixties in good health. The CDR3 runs from the conserved cysteine through the conserved F or W. Each record gives: CDR3 length, J gene, V gene, CDR3 protein.

15 | TRBJ1-5 | TRBV27 | CASSLGPDTEQPQHF
16 | TRBJ2-2 | TRBV7-9 | CASSSDRTSLPGELFF
14 | TRBJ1-1 | TRBV4-1 | CASSLQTGSTEAFF
15 | TRBJ2-7 | TRBV4-3 | CASSQGVSGRYEQYF
15 | TRBJ2-3 | TRBV5-6 | CASHLGSFSTDTQYF
15 | TRBJ1-2 | TRBV27 | CASSFSPQGLGGYTF
14 | TRBJ2-7 | TRBV29-1 | CSAAGAGASYEQYF
14 | TRBJ2-1 | TRBV28 | CASSLGTQDNEQFF
17 | TRBJ2-2 | TRBV4-3 | CASSQSGGRAFIGELFF
15 | TRBJ1-5 | TRBV19 | CASSTRQLYNQPQHF
16 | TRBJ2-7 | TRBV13 | CASSLEGRGGGYEQYF
16 | TRBJ2-7 | TRBV10-3 | CAISEPLQGSGYEQYF
16 | TRBJ2-3 | TRBV5-4 | CASSTDGLASTDTQYF
16 | TRBJ2-2 | TRBV7-8 | CASSPRGGPNTGELFF
14 | TRBJ1-3 | TRBV6-1 | CASRTGTSGNTIYF
13 | TRBJ2-5 | TRBV29-1 | CSGEAGPGETQYF
14 | TRBJ2-7 | TRBV2 | CASSPGQSSYEQYF
11 | TRBJ2-7 | TRBV25-1 | CASTSAYEQYF
14 | TRBJ2-7 | TRBV6-5 | CASSWGDTSYEQYF
13 | TRBJ2-7 | TRBV5-1 | CASSATTSGEQYF
17 | TRBJ1-1 | TRBV5-1 | CASSLRTRAEKNTEAFF
13 | TRBJ1-3 | TRBV29-1 | CSVQGAYGNTIYF
14 | TRBJ2-1 | TRBV4-1 | CASSQEGFSDEQFF
12 | TRBJ1-4 | TRBV6-6 | CASRQGREKLFF
16 | TRBJ2-3 | TRBV4-3 | CASSQGLAGTTDTQYF
13 | TRBJ1-2 | TRBV6-5 | CASTPGQNYGYTF
11 | TRBJ2-1 | TRBV27 | CASWAGGEQFF
16 | TRBJ2-1 | TRBV7-8 | CASSLGVAGEYNEQFF
13 | TRBJ2-7 | TRBV6-5 | CASSYRGSYEQYF
17 | TRBJ1-4 | TRBV19 | CASGPGTVPLWAEKLFF
13 | TRBJ2-5 | TRBV7-9 | CASIGQKQETQYF
15 | TRBJ2-1 | TRBV11-2 | CASSPGLADYNEQFF
15 | TRBJ2-3 | TRBV27 | CASSVRDRVTDTQYF
13 | TRBJ1-2 | TRBV6-5 | CASSLMGGQVYTF
19 | TRBJ2-7 | TRBV10-3 | CAISPVGVPGQVLTWGQYF
15 | TRBJ1-1 | TRBV19 | CASSRAEGKNTEAFF
17 | TRBJ2-1 | TRBV4-1 | CASSQEDGTPVYNEQFF
14 | TRBJ1-2 | TRBV4-1 | CASSQLDSNYGYTF
15 | TRBJ2-5 | TRBV18 | CASSPRTGTQETQYF
18 | TRBJ2-3 | TRBV4-3 | CASSQETGVFPSTDTQYF
16 | TRBJ2-5 | TRBV7-9 | CASSLVSGGLEETQYF
13 | TRBJ2-7 | TRBV30 | CAWEFRRGEEQYF